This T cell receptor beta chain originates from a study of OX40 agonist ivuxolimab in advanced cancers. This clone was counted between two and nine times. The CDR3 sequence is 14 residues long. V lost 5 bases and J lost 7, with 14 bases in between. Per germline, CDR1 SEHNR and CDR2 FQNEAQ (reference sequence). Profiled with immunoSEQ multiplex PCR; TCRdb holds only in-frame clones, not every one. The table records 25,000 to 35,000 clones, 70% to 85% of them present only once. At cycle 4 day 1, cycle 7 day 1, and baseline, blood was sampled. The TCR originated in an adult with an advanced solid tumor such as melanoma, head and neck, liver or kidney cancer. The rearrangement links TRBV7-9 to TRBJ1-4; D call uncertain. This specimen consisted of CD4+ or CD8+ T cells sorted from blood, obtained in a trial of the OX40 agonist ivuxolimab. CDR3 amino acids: CASSPGWGREKLFF. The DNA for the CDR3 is TGTGCCAGCAGCCCCGGGTGGGGTCGTGAAAAACTGTTTTTT. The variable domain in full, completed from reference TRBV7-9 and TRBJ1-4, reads DTGVSQNPRHKITKRGQNVTFRCDPISEHNRLYWYRQTLGQGPEFLTYFQNEAQLEKSRLLSDRFSAERPKGSFSTLEIQRTEQGDSAMYLCASSPGWGREKLFFGSGTQLSVL.